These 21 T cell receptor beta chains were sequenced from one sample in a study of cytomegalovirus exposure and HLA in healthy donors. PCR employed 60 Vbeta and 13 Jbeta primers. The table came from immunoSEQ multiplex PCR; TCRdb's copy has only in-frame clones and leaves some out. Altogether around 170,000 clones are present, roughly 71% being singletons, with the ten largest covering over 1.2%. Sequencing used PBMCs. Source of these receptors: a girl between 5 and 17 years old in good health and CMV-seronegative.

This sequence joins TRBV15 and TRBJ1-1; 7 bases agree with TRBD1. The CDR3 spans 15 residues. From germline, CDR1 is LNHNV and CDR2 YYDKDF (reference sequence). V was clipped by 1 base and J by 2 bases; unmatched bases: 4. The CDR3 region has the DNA TGTGCCACCAGCAGAGGACAGGGAATTAACACTGAAGCTTTCTTT. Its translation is CATSRGQGINTEAFF.

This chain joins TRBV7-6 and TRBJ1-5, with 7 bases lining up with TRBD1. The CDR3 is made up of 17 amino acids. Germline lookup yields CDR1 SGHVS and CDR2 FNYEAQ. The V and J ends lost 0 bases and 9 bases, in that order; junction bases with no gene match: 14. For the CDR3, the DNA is TGTGCCAGCAGCTTAGCTAGTCGCCCTACAGGGGCTTGGCCCCAGCATTTT. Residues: CASSLASRPTGAWPQHF.

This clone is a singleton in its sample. The CDR3 region has the DNA TGTGCCAGCAGTTCTCGGACAGGGGCGGCTGGTAACTATGGCTACACCTTC. This sequence encodes CASSSRTGAAGNYGYTF. The chain employs TRBV27 and TRBJ1-2, with 9 bases that match TRBD1. Looked up from germline, CDR1 is MNHEY and CDR2 is SMNVEV (reference sequence). The V segment lost 4 bases and the J segment 1 base; nucleotides outside the gene matches: 10. CDR3 length: 17 residues.

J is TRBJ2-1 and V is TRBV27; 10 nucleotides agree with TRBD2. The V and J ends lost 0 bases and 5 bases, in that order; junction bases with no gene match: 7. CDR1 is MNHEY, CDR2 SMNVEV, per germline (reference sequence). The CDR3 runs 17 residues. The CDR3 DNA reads TGTGCCAGCAGTTTATCGTTTGGAGCGGGGGGGCACAATGAGCAGTTCTTC. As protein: CASSLSFGAGGHNEQFF.

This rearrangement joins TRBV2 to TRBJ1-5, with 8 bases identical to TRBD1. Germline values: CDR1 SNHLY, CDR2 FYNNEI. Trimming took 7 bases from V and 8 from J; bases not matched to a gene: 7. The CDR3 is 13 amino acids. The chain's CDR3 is CASNDRGGKPQHF. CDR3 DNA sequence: TGTGCCAGCAACGACAGGGGCGGTAAGCCCCAGCATTTT.

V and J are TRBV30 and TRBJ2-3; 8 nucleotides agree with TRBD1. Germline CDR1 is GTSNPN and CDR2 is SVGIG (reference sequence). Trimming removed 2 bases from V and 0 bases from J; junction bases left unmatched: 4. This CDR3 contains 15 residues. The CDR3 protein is CAWSMNRGSTDTQYF. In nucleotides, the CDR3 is TGTGCCTGGAGTATGAACAGGGGGAGCACAGATACGCAGTATTTT.

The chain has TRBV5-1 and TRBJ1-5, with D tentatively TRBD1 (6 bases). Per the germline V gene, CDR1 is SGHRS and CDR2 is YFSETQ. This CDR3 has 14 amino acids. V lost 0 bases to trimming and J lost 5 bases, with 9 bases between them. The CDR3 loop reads CASSLGPGDQPQHF. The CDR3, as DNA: TGCGCCAGCAGCTTGGGACCAGGGGATCAGCCCCAGCATTTT.

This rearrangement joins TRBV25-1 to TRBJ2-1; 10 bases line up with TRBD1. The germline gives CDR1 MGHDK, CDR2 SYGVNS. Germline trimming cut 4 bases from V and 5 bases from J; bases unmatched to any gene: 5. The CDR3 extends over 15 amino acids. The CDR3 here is CASSGGQGVNNEQFF. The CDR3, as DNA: TGTGCCAGCAGTGGAGGACAGGGGGTAAACAATGAGCAGTTCTTC.

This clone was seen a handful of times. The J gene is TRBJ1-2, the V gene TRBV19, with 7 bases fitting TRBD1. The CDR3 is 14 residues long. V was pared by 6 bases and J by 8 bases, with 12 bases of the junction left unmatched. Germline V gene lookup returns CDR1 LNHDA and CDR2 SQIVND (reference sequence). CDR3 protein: CASSRQGGFEGYTF. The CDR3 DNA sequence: TGTGCCAGTAGCAGACAAGGGGGCTTCGAAGGCTACACCTTC.

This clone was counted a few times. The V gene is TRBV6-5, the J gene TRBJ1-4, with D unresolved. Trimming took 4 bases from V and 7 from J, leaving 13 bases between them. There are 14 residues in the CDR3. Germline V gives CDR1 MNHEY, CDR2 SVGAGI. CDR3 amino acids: CASSSSPGGEKLFF. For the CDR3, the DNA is TGTGCCAGCAGTTCGAGCCCGGGAGGTGAAAAACTGTTTTTT.

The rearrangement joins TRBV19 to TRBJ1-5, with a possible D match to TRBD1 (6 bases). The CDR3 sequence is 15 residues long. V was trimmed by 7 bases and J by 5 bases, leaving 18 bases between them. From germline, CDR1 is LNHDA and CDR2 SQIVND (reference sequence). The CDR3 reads CASTDRGTAYQPQHF. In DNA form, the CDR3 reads TGTGCCAGTACTGATAGGGGGACCGCTTATCAGCCCCAGCATTTT.

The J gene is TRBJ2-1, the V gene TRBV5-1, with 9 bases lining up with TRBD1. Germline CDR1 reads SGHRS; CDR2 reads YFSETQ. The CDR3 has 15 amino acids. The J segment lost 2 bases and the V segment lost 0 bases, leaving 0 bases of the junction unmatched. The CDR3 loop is CASSLGQGAYNEQFF. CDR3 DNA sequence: TGCGCCAGCAGCTTGGGACAGGGGGCCTACAATGAGCAGTTCTTC.

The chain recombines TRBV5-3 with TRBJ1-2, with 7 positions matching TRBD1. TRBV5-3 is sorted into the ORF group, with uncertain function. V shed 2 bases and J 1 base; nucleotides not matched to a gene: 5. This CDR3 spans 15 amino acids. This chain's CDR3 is CARSFATGINYGYTF. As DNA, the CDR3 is TGTGCCAGAAGCTTCGCGACAGGGATTAACTATGGCTACACCTTC.

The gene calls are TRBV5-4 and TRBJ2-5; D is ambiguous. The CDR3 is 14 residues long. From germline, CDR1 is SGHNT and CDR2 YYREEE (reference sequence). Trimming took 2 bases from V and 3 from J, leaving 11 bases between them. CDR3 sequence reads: CASSFEIVEETQYF. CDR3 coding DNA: TGTGCCAGCAGCTTTGAAATAGTCGAAGAGACCCAGTACTTC.

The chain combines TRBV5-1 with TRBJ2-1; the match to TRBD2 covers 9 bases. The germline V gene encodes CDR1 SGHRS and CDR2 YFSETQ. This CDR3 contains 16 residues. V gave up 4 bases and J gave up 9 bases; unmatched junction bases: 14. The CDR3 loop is CASSPQTSGLTREQFF. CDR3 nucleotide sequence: TGCGCCAGCAGCCCTCAGACTAGCGGCCTGACCCGTGAGCAGTTCTTC.

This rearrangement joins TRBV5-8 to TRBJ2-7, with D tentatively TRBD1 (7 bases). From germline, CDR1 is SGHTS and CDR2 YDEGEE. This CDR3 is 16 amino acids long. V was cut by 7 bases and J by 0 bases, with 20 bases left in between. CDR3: CASAGQRSYSSYEQYF. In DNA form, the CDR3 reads TGTGCCAGCGCGGGACAGCGGTCCTATAGCTCCTACGAGCAGTACTTC.

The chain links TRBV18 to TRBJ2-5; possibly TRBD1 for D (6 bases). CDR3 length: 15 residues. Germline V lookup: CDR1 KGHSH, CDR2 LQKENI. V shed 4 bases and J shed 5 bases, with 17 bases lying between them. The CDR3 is CASSRRTTQGETQYF. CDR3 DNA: TGTGCCAGCTCACGGCGGACAACTCAGGGGGAGACCCAGTACTTC.

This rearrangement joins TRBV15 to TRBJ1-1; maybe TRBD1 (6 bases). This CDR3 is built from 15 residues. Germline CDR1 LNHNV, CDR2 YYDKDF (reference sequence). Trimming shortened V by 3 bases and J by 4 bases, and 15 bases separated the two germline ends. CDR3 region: CATSRAALRGTEAFF. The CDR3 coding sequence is TGTGCCACCAGCAGGGCCGCCCTCAGGGGCACTGAAGCTTTCTTT.

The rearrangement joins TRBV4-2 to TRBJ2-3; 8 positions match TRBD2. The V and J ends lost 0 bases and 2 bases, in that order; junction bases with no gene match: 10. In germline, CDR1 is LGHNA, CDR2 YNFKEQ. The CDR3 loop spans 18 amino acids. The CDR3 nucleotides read TGTGCCAGCAGCCAAGATTACGGGCGCGGGGGGACCACAGATACGCAGTATTTT. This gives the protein CASSQDYGRGGTTDTQYF.

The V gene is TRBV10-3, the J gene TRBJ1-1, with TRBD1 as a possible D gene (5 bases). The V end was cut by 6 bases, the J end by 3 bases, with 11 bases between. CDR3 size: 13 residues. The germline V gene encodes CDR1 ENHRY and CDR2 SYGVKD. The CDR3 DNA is TGTGCCATCAGAGAGGGAGGGGACACTGAAGCTTTCTTT. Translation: CAIREGGDTEAFF.

CDR3 in DNA: TGTGCCTGGAGTCGGCTAGCAGTTGCTGCTGAGCAGTTCTTC. It specifies CAWSRLAVAAEQFF. The chain combines TRBV30 with TRBJ2-1; perhaps TRBD2 as D (5 bases). The CDR3 is 14 residues long. The ends were cut back, 2 bases at V and 9 bases at J, with 17 bases in the middle. The germline gives CDR1 GTSNPN, CDR2 SVGIG (reference sequence).